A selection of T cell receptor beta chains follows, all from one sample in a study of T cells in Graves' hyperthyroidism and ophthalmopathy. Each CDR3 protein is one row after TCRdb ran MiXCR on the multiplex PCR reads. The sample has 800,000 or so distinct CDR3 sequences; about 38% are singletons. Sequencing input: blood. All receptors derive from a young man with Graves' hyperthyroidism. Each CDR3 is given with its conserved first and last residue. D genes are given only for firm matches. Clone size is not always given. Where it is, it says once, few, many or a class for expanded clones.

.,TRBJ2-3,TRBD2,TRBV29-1,CSVDWLAGITQYF,TGCAGCGTTGATTGGCTAGCGGGAATCACGCAGTATTTT
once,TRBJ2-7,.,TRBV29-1,CGVEDTDSYEQYF,TGCGGCGTTGAAGACACAGATTCCTACGAGCAGTACTTC
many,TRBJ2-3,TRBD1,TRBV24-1,CATSPGQFTDTQYF,TGTGCCACCAGTCCGGGACAGTTCACAGATACGCAGTATTTT
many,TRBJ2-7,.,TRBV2,CASGFGVYYEQYF,TGTGCCAGTGGATTTGGGGTGTACTACGAGCAGTACTTC
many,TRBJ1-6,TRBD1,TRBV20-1,CSADRTMEGSPLHF,TGCAGTGCGGACAGGACGATGGAGGGATCACCCCTCCACTTT
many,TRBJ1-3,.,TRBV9,CASSVEGPGNTIYF,TGTGCCAGCAGCGTAGAAGGGCCTGGAAACACCATATATTTT
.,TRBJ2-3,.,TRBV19,CASSIIAATVTDTQYF,TGTGCCAGTAGTATAATAGCGGCCACGGTCACAGATACGCAGTATTTT
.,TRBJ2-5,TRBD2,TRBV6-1,CASNLPGLAPKETQYF,TGTGCCAGCAACCTCCCGGGACTAGCGCCGAAAGAGACCCAGTACTTC
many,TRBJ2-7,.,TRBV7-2,CASSPALAEQYF,TGTGCCAGCAGTCCTGCCTTGGCCGAGCAGTACTTC
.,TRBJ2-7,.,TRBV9,CASSVEGKTEAFEQYF,TGTGCCAGCAGCGTAGAGGGGAAGACTGAAGCTTTCGAGCAGTACTTC
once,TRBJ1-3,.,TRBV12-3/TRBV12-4,CASRWGSGNTIYF,TGTGCCAGCAGATGGGGCTCTGGGAACACCATATATTTT
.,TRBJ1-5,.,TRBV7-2,CASSLEEVLGFGVSNQPQHF,TGTGCCAGCAGCTTGGAAGAAGTTTTAGGGTTTGGTGTGAGCAATCAGCCCCAGCATTTT
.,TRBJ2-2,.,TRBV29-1,CSLVAPNTGELFF,TGCAGCTTGGTAGCGCCGAACACCGGGGAGCTGTTTTTT
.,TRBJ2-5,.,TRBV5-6,CASRSGGSAARETQYF,TGTGCCAGCAGGTCGGGCGGATCGGCAGCGCGAGAGACCCAGTACTTC
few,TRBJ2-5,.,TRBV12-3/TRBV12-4,CASSFVWGGQGRQETQYF,TGTGCCAGCAGTTTTGTGTGGGGGGGCCAGGGTCGCCAAGAGACCCAGTACTTC
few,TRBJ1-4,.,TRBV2,CASSEGGGLFF,TGTGCCAGCAGTGAAGGGGGAGGACTGTTTTTT
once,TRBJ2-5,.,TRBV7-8,CASSRHLEETQYF,TGTGCCAGCAGTCGACACCTCGAAGAGACCCAGTACTTC
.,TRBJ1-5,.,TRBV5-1,CASSLDPAINQPQHF,TGCGCCAGCAGCTTGGATCCAGCTATCAATCAGCCCCAGCATTTT